This is a list of T cell receptor beta chains from one sample in a study of control samples from healthy donors and cancer patients. Only in-frame clones appear in the TCRdb table, and some are missing; sequencing was by immunoSEQ multiplex PCR. The sample holds about 130,000 clones, 85% to 95% seen once. Sequencing was performed on PBMCs. These receptors all come from a man between 60 and 75 years old with colorectal cancer. The CDR3 runs from the conserved cysteine through the conserved F or W. Fields, in order: J gene, D gene, V gene, clone size, CDR3 protein, CDR3 DNA. D genes are given only for firm matches. Size tells how often a clone was seen (once, few, many) or the class of an expanded clone, and some rows leave it out.

j_call: TRBJ1-4; d_call: -; v_call: TRBV6-1; clone_size: once; cdr3_aa: CASSEERRGYATNEKLFF; cdr3_nt: TGTGCCAGCAGTGAAGAGCGGAGAGGGTATGCAACTAATGAAAAACTGTTTTTT
j_call: TRBJ2-3; d_call: TRBD2; v_call: TRBV5-1; clone_size: -; cdr3_aa: CASSPLAGASTDTQYF; cdr3_nt: TGCGCCAGCAGCCCACTAGCGGGGGCCAGTACAGATACGCAGTATTTT
j_call: TRBJ2-5; d_call: TRBD2; v_call: TRBV9; clone_size: -; cdr3_aa: CASSVKGGPQETQYF; cdr3_nt: TGTGCCAGCAGCGTCAAGGGAGGGCCTCAAGAGACCCAGTACTTC
j_call: TRBJ1-2; d_call: -; v_call: TRBV7-8; clone_size: -; cdr3_aa: CASSLRRGDPNYGYTF; cdr3_nt: TGTGCCAGCAGCTTACGACGGGGGGACCCCAACTATGGCTACACCTTC
j_call: TRBJ2-5; d_call: TRBD2; v_call: TRBV5-1; clone_size: medium-sized; cdr3_aa: CASSLAGTSQETQYF; cdr3_nt: TGCGCCAGCAGCTTGGCCGGGACTAGCCAAGAGACCCAGTACTTC
j_call: TRBJ1-4; d_call: TRBD1; v_call: TRBV4-1; clone_size: -; cdr3_aa: CASSSAGTGGEKLFF; cdr3_nt: TGCGCCAGCAGCTCAGCCGGGACAGGAGGGGAAAAACTGTTTTTT
j_call: TRBJ1-1; d_call: -; v_call: TRBV29-1; clone_size: -; cdr3_aa: CSVEPGLVITNTEAFF; cdr3_nt: TGCAGCGTTGAACCGGGGCTCGTTATAACGAACACTGAAGCTTTCTTT
j_call: TRBJ1-4; d_call: -; v_call: TRBV27; clone_size: -; cdr3_aa: CASSVAGISEKLFF; cdr3_nt: TGTGCCAGCAGTGTGGCAGGGATTTCGGAAAAACTGTTTTTT
j_call: TRBJ2-7; d_call: -; v_call: TRBV2; clone_size: -; cdr3_aa: CASSEEGTPIYEQYF; cdr3_nt: TGTGCCAGCAGCGAGGAAGGGACACCTATCTACGAGCAGTACTTC
j_call: TRBJ1-2; d_call: TRBD1; v_call: TRBV6-5; clone_size: -; cdr3_aa: CASSGQGARGYTF; cdr3_nt: TGTGCCAGCAGCGGACAGGGCGCGCGGGGCTACACCTTC
j_call: TRBJ2-1; d_call: -; v_call: TRBV6-6; clone_size: -; cdr3_aa: CASSRLGSSYNEQFF; cdr3_nt: TGTGCCAGCAGCCGCCTTGGGAGCTCCTACAATGAGCAGTTCTTC
j_call: TRBJ2-5; d_call: TRBD2; v_call: TRBV10-2; clone_size: once; cdr3_aa: CASSEKRGGVGTQYF; cdr3_nt: TGCGCCAGCAGTGAAAAGCGGGGGGGCGTAGGGACCCAGTACTTC
j_call: TRBJ1-5; d_call: -; v_call: TRBV19; clone_size: -; cdr3_aa: CASKRGDQPQHF; cdr3_nt: TGTGCCAGTAAAAGGGGAGATCAGCCCCAGCATTTT
j_call: TRBJ2-5; d_call: -; v_call: TRBV5-4; clone_size: -; cdr3_aa: CASNLRLGDSETQYF; cdr3_nt: TGTGCCAGCAATTTGCGACTCGGGGACTCGGAGACCCAGTACTTC
j_call: TRBJ2-3; d_call: TRBD2; v_call: TRBV9; clone_size: -; cdr3_aa: CASSASGDGDTQYF; cdr3_nt: TGTGCCAGCAGTGCCAGCGGGGATGGAGATACGCAGTATTTT
j_call: TRBJ2-7; d_call: -; v_call: TRBV7-2; clone_size: -; cdr3_aa: CASRPQSSYEQYF; cdr3_nt: TGTGCCAGCCGCCCCCAGAGCTCCTACGAGCAGTACTTC
j_call: TRBJ2-1; d_call: TRBD2; v_call: TRBV7-2; clone_size: -; cdr3_aa: CASSLKASGGYNEQFF; cdr3_nt: TGTGCCAGCAGCTTAAAAGCTAGCGGGGGCTACAATGAGCAGTTCTTC
j_call: TRBJ1-3; d_call: -; v_call: TRBV5-1; clone_size: -; cdr3_aa: CASSLTESAAGNTIYF; cdr3_nt: TGCGCCAGCAGCCTAACAGAGTCCGCCGCGGGAAACACCATATATTTT
j_call: TRBJ1-5; d_call: -; v_call: TRBV7-2; clone_size: -; cdr3_aa: CASSFLSDSNQPQHF; cdr3_nt: TGTGCCAGCAGCTTTCTCAGCGATAGCAATCAGCCCCAGCATTTT
j_call: TRBJ1-3; d_call: -; v_call: TRBV15; clone_size: -; cdr3_aa: CATSRDPTGYSGNTIYF; cdr3_nt: TGTGCCACCAGCAGAGACCCGACGGGGTACTCTGGAAACACCATATATTTT
j_call: TRBJ2-1; d_call: -; v_call: TRBV6-2/TRBV6-3; clone_size: -; cdr3_aa: CASSSSGQGNEQFF; cdr3_nt: TGTGCCAGCAGTTCCTCCGGGCAGGGGAATGAGCAGTTCTTC
j_call: TRBJ1-2; d_call: -; v_call: TRBV19; clone_size: few; cdr3_aa: CASTQQGNYGYTF; cdr3_nt: TGTGCCAGTACCCAACAGGGAAACTATGGCTACACCTTC
j_call: TRBJ1-5; d_call: -; v_call: TRBV29-1; clone_size: -; cdr3_aa: CSVKGSGNQPQHF; cdr3_nt: TGCAGCGTTAAGGGGAGCGGCAATCAGCCCCAGCATTTT
j_call: TRBJ2-5; d_call: -; v_call: TRBV27; clone_size: -; cdr3_aa: CASSPASPETQYF; cdr3_nt: TGTGCCAGCAGTCCGGCCTCACCGGAGACCCAGTACTTC
j_call: TRBJ1-1; d_call: -; v_call: TRBV9; clone_size: -; cdr3_aa: CASSVERGTEAFF; cdr3_nt: TGTGCCAGCAGCGTCGAGCGGGGCACTGAAGCTTTCTTT